A single sample gave rise to the 23 T cell receptor beta chains below, sequenced in a study of CD8+ T cells in alopecia areata. Treatment meaning: oral pan-JAK inhibitor, 5-10 mg twice daily. The authors extracted RNA and reverse transcribed it into cDNA as the sequencing template. Sequenced by immunoSEQ multiplex PCR; TCRdb stores in-frame clones only, minus some. The sample lists just over 150,000 clones, just over 65% occurring once. The input for sequencing was CD4+ T cells sorted from blood, taken at week 4, from a patient treated with tofacitinib. These receptors came from a human donor with alopecia areata.

This chain connects TRBV29-1 to TRBJ1-2; D remains ambiguous. V lost 7 bases and J 10 bases, leaving 13 bases between the germline ends. In germline, CDR1 is SQVTM, CDR2 ANQGSEA. The CDR3 covers 10 residues. CDR3 bases: TGCAGCGCCTTGACCAACGACTACACCTTC. Translating it yields CSALTNDYTF.

This chain joins TRBV6-6 and TRBJ1-2; D remains unclear. Looked up from germline, CDR1 is MNHNY and CDR2 is SVGAGI (reference sequence). This CDR3 has 15 amino acids. Trimming pared 2 bases from V and 0 bases from J, leaving 10 bases between. The CDR3: CASSYLRGTNYGYTF. The DNA of the CDR3 is TGTGCCAGCAGTTACCTCCGAGGAACTAACTATGGCTACACCTTC.

V and J are TRBV6-5 and TRBJ1-2; 7 bases are a match to TRBD1. Germline V gene sequence: CDR1 MNHEY, CDR2 SVGAGI. This CDR3 is 14 amino acids long. V shed 4 bases, J shed 7 bases, and the junction held 9 bases outside the gene matches. CDR3 region: CASSLYTGESGYTF. CDR3 sequence (DNA): TGTGCCAGCAGTTTGTATACAGGGGAAAGTGGCTACACCTTC.

This chain connects TRBV29-1 to TRBJ1-1; D is perhaps TRBD1 (6 bases). The CDR3 runs to 14 residues. V was trimmed by 7 bases and J by 1 base, leaving 16 bases between them. Germline V CDR1 and CDR2: SQVTM, ANQGSEA. CDR3 sequence: CSGTIGGGNTEAFF. The CDR3 region has the DNA TGCAGCGGGACCATCGGAGGGGGGAACACTGAAGCTTTCTTT.

To note about this clone: Sequence at one end of the junction differs from germline and may be a read error. CDR3 in amino acids: CSVGSADYGHTF. The CDR3 DNA reads as TGCAGCGTTGGGAGCGCCGACTATGGCCACACCTTC. The chain combines TRBV29-1 with TRBJ1-2; no definite D call. The germline gives CDR1 SQVTM, CDR2 ANQGSEA. The CDR3 is made up of 12 amino acids.

A few counts support this clone. The V and J genes are TRBV10-3 and TRBJ2-5, with TRBD2 as a possible D gene (5 bases). CDR3 length equals 14 residues. Germline V gives CDR1 ENHRY, CDR2 SYGVKD. V was shortened by 2 bases and J by 7 bases, with 14 bases between the two germline ends. The CDR3 spells CAISEPAAGGTQYF. The CDR3 nucleotides are TGTGCCATCAGTGAGCCAGCGGCCGGAGGGACCCAGTACTTC.

In this sample, this clone turned up once. The chain combines TRBV5-6 with TRBJ2-7; TRBD2 agrees at 10 bases. Germline assignment: CDR1 SGHDT and CDR2 YYEEEE. Unmatched junction bases numbered 2, after V lost 3 bases and J lost 2 bases. The CDR3 extends over 14 amino acids. The CDR3 DNA reads as TGTGCCAGCAGCTCTAGCGGGGGAGCCTACGAGCAGTACTTC. This encodes CASSSSGGAYEQYF.

J is TRBJ1-1 and V is TRBV29-1; D is undetermined. Germline CDR1 reads SQVTM; CDR2 reads ANQGSEA. The CDR3 length is 12 residues. V lost 5 bases, J lost 5 bases, and 12 bases lay in between. CDR3 nucleotides: TGCAGCGTTTCGAGGGTTTGGACTGAAGCTTTCTTT. It yields the protein CSVSRVWTEAFF. Full variable domain (remainder filled in from reference TRBV29-1 and TRBJ1-1): SAVISQKPSRDICQRGTSLTIQCQVDSQVTMMFWYRQQPGQSLTLIATANQGSEATYESGFVIDKFPISRPNLTFSTLTVSNMSPEDSSIYLCSVSRVWTEAFFGQGTRLTVV.

This clone appeared a few times. The J gene is TRBJ1-2, the V gene TRBV29-1; D uncertain. V was clipped by 3 bases and J by 5 bases, with 7 bases between them. In germline, CDR1 is SQVTM, CDR2 ANQGSEA. The CDR3 runs 11 residues. This CDR3 is CSVDVGYGYTF. The DNA for the CDR3 is TGCAGCGTTGACGTAGGGTATGGCTACACCTTC.

The genes are TRBV30 and TRBJ1-1; 7 bases fit TRBD1. The CDR3 loop spans 14 amino acids. The J segment lost 4 bases and the V segment lost 0 bases, leaving 5 bases of the junction unmatched. The V gene's germline CDR1 is GTSNPN and CDR2 SVGIG (reference sequence). The CDR3 spells CAWSVGGGRTEAFF. The CDR3 DNA reads as TGTGCCTGGAGTGTAGGAGGGGGCCGCACTGAAGCTTTCTTT.

This rearrangement joins TRBV11-3 to TRBJ2-6; the match to TRBD1 covers 7 bases. The CDR3 totals 15 residues. Germline CDR1 reads SGHNT; CDR2 reads YENEEA. Trimming at V came to 4 bases and at J to 4 bases, leaving 4 bases not matched to a gene. Written as DNA, the CDR3 is TGTGCCAGCAGCTCAGGGGGAGACGGGGCCAACGTCCTGACTTTC. This gives the protein CASSSGGDGANVLTF.

The chain couples TRBV2 to TRBJ2-5; D possibly matches TRBD1 or TRBD2 (7 bases each). The V end lost 6 bases, the J end lost 1 base, and 15 bases lay between the germline ends. In germline, CDR1 is SNHLY, CDR2 FYNNEI. This CDR3 region has 15 residues. CDR3 loop: CASSNPGGAQETQYF. DNA of the CDR3: TGTGCCAGCAGCAACCCAGGGGGGGCCCAAGAGACCCAGTACTTC.

DNA for the CDR3: TGCGCCAGCAGTCACATGTCCTGGGCAACTTGTTATAATTCACCCCTCCACTTT. It translates to CASSHMSWATCYNSPLHF. The rearrangement links TRBV23-1 to TRBJ1-6; D not certain. TRBV23-1 is placed among ORFs of uncertain function. This CDR3 spans 18 amino acids. Trimming took 3 bases from V and 4 from J, leaving 19 bases between them.

This clone occurred once. V and J are TRBV4-3 and TRBJ2-7; TRBD2 matches at 8 bases. There are 15 residues in the CDR3. Trimming at V came to 3 bases and at J to 7 bases, leaving 11 bases not matched to a gene. The germline CDR1 and CDR2 sequences are LGHNA and YSLEER. The DNA of the CDR3 is TGCGCCAGCAGCCATGTGTGGAAGGGCGGGGGGGAGCAGTACTTC. Translation: CASSHVWKGGGEQYF.

The rearrangement uses TRBV29-1 and TRBJ2-3; 8 nucleotides line up with TRBD2. The germline V gene has CDR1 SQVTM and CDR2 ANQGSEA. This CDR3 has 14 residues. Trimming cost V 5 bases and J 2 bases; bases outside gene matches: 6. The CDR3 DNA follows: TGCAGCGTTCTGGCGGGGGGATACACAGATACGCAGTATTTT. Translating it yields CSVLAGGYTDTQYF.

The chain has TRBV18 and TRBJ2-1; TRBD2 agrees at 13 bases. CDR3 length: 17 residues. Germline V gene sequence: CDR1 KGHSH, CDR2 LQKENI. J gave up 4 bases and V 3 bases, and 6 bases lay outside the gene matches. This CDR3 is CASSPRGTSGVYNEQFF. The DNA for the CDR3 is TGTGCCAGCTCACCCCGGGGGACTAGCGGGGTGTACAATGAGCAGTTCTTC.

The chain is built from TRBV7-2 and TRBJ2-3; possibly TRBD1 for D (6 bases). The V end was cut by 5 bases, the J end by 5 bases, with 11 bases between. CDR3 length: 13 residues. The V gene's germline CDR1 is SGHTA and CDR2 FQGNSA. The CDR3 nucleotides read TGTGCCAGCAGCGCCTACAGGGTAGATACGCAGTATTTT. Its protein is CASSAYRVDTQYF. Looking up the rest from reference TRBV7-2 and TRBJ2-3 gives the full variable domain: GAGVSQSPSNKVTEKGKDVELRCDPISGHTALYWYRQSLGQGLEFLIYFQGNSAPDKSGLPSDRFSAERTGGSVSTLTIQRTQQEDSAVYLCASSAYRVDTQYFGPGTRLTVL.

The CDR3 DNA sequence: TGTGCCAGCCAGGACAGACCCTTGAGCTCCTACAATGAGCAGTTCTTC. Its translation is CASQDRPLSSYNEQFF. This chain uses TRBV7-9 with TRBJ2-1; D possibly corresponds to TRBD1 (6 bases). The CDR3 has 16 amino acids. Trimming shortened V by 8 bases and J by 0 bases, and 17 bases separated the two germline ends. The germline CDR1 and CDR2 sequences are SEHNR and FQNEAQ (reference sequence). The full variable domain, with the rest looked up from reference TRBV7-9 and TRBJ2-1, is DTGVSQNPRHKITKRGQNVTFRCDPISEHNRLYWYRQTLGQGPEFLTYFQNEAQLEKSRLLSDRFSAERPKGSFSTLEIQRTEQGDSAMYLCASQDRPLSSYNEQFFGPGTRLTVL.

The genes are TRBV30 and TRBJ2-5; tentatively, D is TRBD2 (7 bases). The V gene's germline CDR1 is GTSNPN and CDR2 SVGIG (reference sequence). Trimming cost V 0 bases and J 5 bases, with 16 bases left between them. CDR3 length: 15 residues. CDR3 amino acids: CAWSVVVGGPETQYF. In nucleotides, the CDR3 is TGTGCCTGGAGTGTTGTCGTGGGGGGGCCCGAGACCCAGTACTTC.

The chain joins TRBV7-9 to TRBJ2-1; 12 nucleotides align to TRBD2. The CDR3 is 15 amino acids. Trimming removed 6 bases from V and 7 bases from J; junction bases left unmatched: 7. CDR1 and CDR2 (germline): SEHNR, FQNEAQ (reference sequence). CDR3 amino acids: CASRQLAGGGNEQFF. In nucleotides, the CDR3 is TGTGCCAGCAGGCAACTAGCGGGGGGAGGAAATGAGCAGTTCTTC.

The rearrangement joins TRBV6-5 to TRBJ2-2; no definite D call. Trimming took 6 bases from V and 4 from J, leaving 9 bases between them. The CDR3 sequence is 13 residues long. Germline V CDR1 and CDR2: MNHEY, SVGAGI. In DNA form, the CDR3 reads TGTGCCAGCAGGGAGTGGGGCACCGGGGAGCTGTTTTTT. Its protein is CASREWGTGELFF.

This clone was seen more than once but under ten times. The chain couples TRBV15 to TRBJ1-3; no clear D gene. V shed 4 bases and J shed 3 bases, with 4 bases lying between them. CDR3 length equals 12 residues. Germline CDR1 LNHNV, CDR2 YYDKDF (reference sequence). In DNA, the CDR3 is TGTGCCACCAGCATTGGTGGAAACACCATATATTTT. It yields the protein CATSIGGNTIYF.

The rearrangement joins TRBV7-2 to TRBJ2-3, with D tentatively TRBD2 (5 bases). V was cut by 2 bases and J by 4 bases, with 10 bases left in between. The germline gives CDR1 SGHTA, CDR2 FQGNSA. The CDR3 totals 14 residues. The CDR3 nucleotides read TGTGCCAGCAGCTTACTACTAGTTGCAGATACGCAGTATTTT. It yields the protein CASSLLLVADTQYF.